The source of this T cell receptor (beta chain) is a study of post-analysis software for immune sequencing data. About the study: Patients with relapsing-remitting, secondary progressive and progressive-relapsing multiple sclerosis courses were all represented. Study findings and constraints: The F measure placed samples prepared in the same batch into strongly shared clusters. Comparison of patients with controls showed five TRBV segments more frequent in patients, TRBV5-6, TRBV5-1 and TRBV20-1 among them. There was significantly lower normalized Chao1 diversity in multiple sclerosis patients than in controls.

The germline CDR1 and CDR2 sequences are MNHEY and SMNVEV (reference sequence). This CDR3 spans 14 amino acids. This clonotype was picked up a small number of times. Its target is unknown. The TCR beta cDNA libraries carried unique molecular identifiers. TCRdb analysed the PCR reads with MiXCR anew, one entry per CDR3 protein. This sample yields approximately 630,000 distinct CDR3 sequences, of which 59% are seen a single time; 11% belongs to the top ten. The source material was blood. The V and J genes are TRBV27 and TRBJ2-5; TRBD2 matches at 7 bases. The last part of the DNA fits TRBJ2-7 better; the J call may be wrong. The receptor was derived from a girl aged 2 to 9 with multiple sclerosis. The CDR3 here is CASSPHGEGYEQYF. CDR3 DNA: TGTGCCAGCAGTCCTCACGGGGAGGGGTACGAGCAGTACTTC.